This T cell receptor beta chain comes out of a study of cytomegalovirus exposure and HLA in healthy donors. Study details: The early release's HLA-typed donors yielded approximately 85 million unique TCRs.

General study points: In an earlier analysis, most TCR beta V segments were productive about 87% or about 30% of the time.

Details on this clone: The antigen is unknown.

A multiplex PCR was run with 60 Vbeta primers and 13 Jbeta primers. The protocol was immunoSEQ multiplex PCR, while the TCRdb copy is restricted to in-frame clones and leaves out a portion. The data show more than 150,000 clones, more than 80% seen once. CDR1 and CDR2 (germline): KGHSH, LQKENI. This CDR3 comprises 15 residues. Germline trimming cut 3 bases from V and 8 bases from J; bases unmatched to any gene: 12. The sequencing sample was made of PBMCs. This sequence joins TRBV18 and TRBJ1-2; the match to TRBD1 covers 7 bases. This TCR was recovered from a woman aged 45 to 65 in good health and CMV-seropositive. The CDR3 DNA reads TGTGCCAGCTCACCGGGACAGCTCGGACTTGGCGGCTACACCTTC. Translated, it gives CASSPGQLGLGGYTF. Looking up the rest from reference TRBV18 and TRBJ1-2 gives the full variable domain: NAGVMQNPRHLVRRRGQEARLRCSPMKGHSHVYWYRQLPEEGLKFMVYLQKENIIDESGMPKERFSAEFPKEGPSILRIQQVVRGDSAAYFCASSPGQLGLGGYTFGSGTRLTVV.